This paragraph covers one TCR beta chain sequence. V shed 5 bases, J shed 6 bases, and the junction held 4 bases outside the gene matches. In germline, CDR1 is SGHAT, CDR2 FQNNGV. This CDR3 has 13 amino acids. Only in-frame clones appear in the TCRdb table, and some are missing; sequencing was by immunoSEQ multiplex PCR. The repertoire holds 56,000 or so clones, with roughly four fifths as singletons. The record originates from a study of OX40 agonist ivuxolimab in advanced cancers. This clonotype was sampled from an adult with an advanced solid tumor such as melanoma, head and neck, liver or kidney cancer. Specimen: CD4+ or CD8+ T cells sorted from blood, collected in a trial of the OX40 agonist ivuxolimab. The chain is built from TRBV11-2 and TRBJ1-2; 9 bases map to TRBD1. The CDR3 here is CASSPGTGNGYTF. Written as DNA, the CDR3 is TGTGCCAGCAGCCCCGGGACAGGGAATGGCTACACCTTC.